The sequence of this TCR beta chain was determined in a study of T cell responses to AZD1222 COVID-19 vaccine. A note on this clone: The antigen is unknown.

Whole-study results and caveats: Baseline serology detected seropositivity in only six or seven AZD1222 recipients.

Using immunoSEQ multiplex PCR, the repertoire was profiled, and TCRdb retains in-frame clones only, with some absent. The table lists 45,000 to 60,000 clones, approximately 88% of them singletons, with 2% in the top ten. V was shortened by 2 bases and J by 0 bases, with 11 bases between the two germline ends. This CDR3 is 15 amino acids long. Germline lookup yields CDR1 MDHEN and CDR2 SYDVKM. The chain uses TRBV28 and TRBJ2-7; D perhaps matches TRBD1 (6 bases). The specimen was peripheral blood, collected on day 0 of AZD1222 vaccination. This receptor was identified in an adult in good health. The CDR3 bases are TGTGCCAGCAGTTTAGGGGACATAAGCTCCTACGAGCAGTACTTC. It specifies CASSLGDISSYEQYF.